This T cell receptor (beta chain) comes out of a study of PD-1 blockade in classical Hodgkin lymphoma. CDR3 length: 14 amino acids. Trimming removed 1 base at V and 2 bases at J, with 9 bases between. Germline loops: CDR1 KGHSH, CDR2 LQKENI. Turning to this clone: No antigen is known for it.

Time point of the sample: cycle 4 day 1 (C4D1), after more than five weeks of nivolumab. Every patient relapsed after autologous stem cell transplantation, and brentuximab vedotin exposure varied. Complete response, partial response or progressive disease was each patient's best response. Sequencing was performed with immunoSEQ multiplex PCR; in TCRdb, only in-frame clones are kept and a portion is missing. The table includes about 20,000 clones, 60% to 80% detected once. Overall study results and limits: Unlike CD8+ TCR diversity, which did not rise significantly by C4D1, CD4+ TCR diversity did. Reasons behind the repertoire differences stay unclear, perhaps disease activity or earlier therapy.

The chain carries TRBV18 and TRBJ2-7; the D is unclear. Sequenced here: peripheral blood mononuclear cells (PBMCs), sampled before the fourth cycle of nivolumab. The clonotype originates from a human donor with classical Hodgkin lymphoma. CDR3 amino acids: CASSPLDGPYEQYF. The CDR3 coding sequence is TGTGCCAGCTCACCACTGGACGGTCCCTACGAGCAGTACTTC. Together with reference TRBV18 and TRBJ2-7, the CDR3 gives the full variable domain: NAGVMQNPRHLVRRRGQEARLRCSPMKGHSHVYWYRQLPEEGLKFMVYLQKENIIDESGMPKERFSAEFPKEGPSILRIQQVVRGDSAAYFCASSPLDGPYEQYFGPGTRLTVT.